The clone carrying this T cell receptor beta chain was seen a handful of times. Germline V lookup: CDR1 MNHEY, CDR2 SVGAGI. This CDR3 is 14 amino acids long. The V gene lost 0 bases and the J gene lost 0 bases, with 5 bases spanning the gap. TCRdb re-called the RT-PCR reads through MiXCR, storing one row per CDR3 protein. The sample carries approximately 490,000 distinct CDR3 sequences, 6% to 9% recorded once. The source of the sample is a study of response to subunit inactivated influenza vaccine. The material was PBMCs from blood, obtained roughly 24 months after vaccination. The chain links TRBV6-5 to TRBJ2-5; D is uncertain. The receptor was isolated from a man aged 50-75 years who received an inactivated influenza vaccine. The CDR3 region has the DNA TGTGCCAGCAGTTACTCTTCGGACCAAGAGACCCAGTACTTC. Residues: CASSYSSDQETQYF.